Following are 5 T cell receptor beta chains from one sample sequenced in a study of early T cells in non-severe SARS-CoV-2 infection. MiXCR was run by TCRdb on the 5' RACE reads, yielding one entry per CDR3 protein. This repertoire shows 70,000 to 95,000 distinct CDR3 sequences, 14% found once; its top ten account for approximately 11%. The sequencing sample was made of whole blood. These receptors were taken from an adult who was a healthcare worker with PCR-confirmed SARS-CoV-2 infection or an uninfected control (not recorded which).

Only a few counts were recorded for this clonotype. The rearrangement joins TRBV10-3 to TRBJ2-7, with D tentatively TRBD1 (6 bases). In germline, CDR1 is ENHRY, CDR2 SYGVKD. The CDR3 extends over 16 amino acids. V lost 3 bases and J 2 bases, leaving 17 bases between the germline ends. CDR3 amino acids: CAISEINRVATYEQYF. Written as DNA, the CDR3 is TGTGCCATCAGTGAAATAAACAGGGTGGCCACCTACGAGCAGTACTTC.

This clonotype was observed a few times. The chain couples TRBV20-1 to TRBJ2-5; 8 bases agree with TRBD1. The CDR3 runs to 10 residues. After removal of 8 bases from V and 5 bases from J, the junction contained 1 base not matched to a gene. Per the germline V gene, CDR1 is DFQATT and CDR2 is SNEGSKA (reference sequence). The CDR3 nucleotides read TGCAGTACAGGGGGGGAGACCCAGTACTTC. Its protein is CSTGGETQYF.

This clonotype was seen only a few times. The chain is built from TRBV3-1 and TRBJ1-1; 9 bases match TRBD1. CDR1 is LGHDT and CDR2 is YNNKEL in the germline V gene (reference sequence). CDR3 length: 15 residues. V dropped 3 bases and J dropped 5; count of bases not matched to a gene: 7. The CDR3 coding sequence is TGTGCCAGCAGCCAGTGGGACAGGGAGGTGACTGAAGCTTTCTTT. Its protein is CASSQWDREVTEAFF. The variable domain in full, completed from reference TRBV3-1 and TRBJ1-1, reads DTAVSQTPKYLVTQMGNDKSIKCEQNLGHDTMYWYKQDSKKFLKIMFSYNNKELIINETVPNRFSPKSPDKAHLNLHINSLELGDSAVYFCASSQWDREVTEAFFGQGTRLTVV.

This clonotype was found a few times. The gene calls are TRBV7-9 and TRBJ1-6; no firm D call. CDR1 is SEHNR and CDR2 is FQNEAQ in the germline V gene (reference sequence). V lost 1 base, J lost 10 bases, and 2 bases lay in between. The CDR3 extends over 11 amino acids. The CDR3 region is CASSLESPLHF. As DNA, the CDR3 is TGTGCCAGCAGCTTAGAATCACCCCTCCACTTT.

The chain uses TRBV10-3 and TRBJ2-3; D is unclear. This CDR3 region has 12 residues. Trimming removed 9 bases at V and 0 bases at J, with 7 bases between. Germline-derived CDR1 and CDR2 are ENHRY and SYGVKD. The chain's CDR3 is CAISKSTDTQYF. Written as DNA, the CDR3 is TGTGCCATAAGCAAGAGCACAGATACGCAGTATTTT.